These 3 T cell receptor beta chains originate from one sample sequenced in a study of blood T cells in healthy people across ages. Then a second PCR, running roughly 7 to 12 cycles, was carried out with a sample-barcoded 5' primer and a J-beta primer mix. A single record per CDR3 protein comes from TCRdb applying MiXCR to the 5' RACE reads. Of roughly 680,000 distinct CDR3 sequences in the sample, around 50% were seen once. Specimen: blood. All receptors derive from a woman older than 75 in good health.

Ten or more counts support this clonotype. This chain links TRBV5-1 with TRBJ2-7, with 9 bases matching TRBD1. This CDR3 is 15 amino acids long. CDR1 and CDR2 (germline): SGHRS, YFSETQ. J lost 3 bases, V lost 3 bases, and 7 bases had no gene match. The CDR3 protein is CASSYRTGVGYEQYF. The CDR3 nucleotides are TGCGCCAGCAGCTATCGGACAGGGGTCGGCTACGAGCAGTACTTC.

The chain employs TRBV10-3 and TRBJ2-7; TRBD2 might be the D (5 bases). The ends were cut back, 6 bases at V and 5 bases at J, with 26 bases in the middle. In germline, CDR1 is ENHRY, CDR2 SYGVKD. The CDR3 totals 17 residues. The CDR3 region is CAISGPDKRGLSDEQYF. CDR3 nucleotides: TGTGCCATCAGCGGCCCAGACAAGCGAGGCCTTAGCGACGAGCAGTACTTC.

The chain uses TRBV5-1 and TRBJ2-6, with 9 bases lining up with TRBD1. J lost 1 base, V lost 2 bases, and 7 bases had no gene match. This CDR3 is 18 amino acids long. Germline lookup yields CDR1 SGHRS and CDR2 YFSETQ. CDR3 DNA sequence: TGCGCCAGCAGCTTCCGGGACAGGGCCTTTTCTGGGGCCAACGTCCTGACTTTC. Amino acids: CASSFRDRAFSGANVLTF.